Sequencing of this T cell receptor (beta chain) was carried out in a study of T cells in Graves' hyperthyroidism and ophthalmopathy. Overall study findings and caveats: Ophthalmopathy was distinguished from stable hyperthyroidism by 13 V-J signatures.

Stability of Graves' hyperthyroidism was defined as absent ophthalmopathy progression within 18 months. V gave up 3 bases and J gave up 8 bases, with 10 bases separating them. From germline, CDR1 is LGHNT and CDR2 FRNRAP. The CDR3 totals 12 residues. Using RNA transcripts as the source, TCR beta CDR3 regions were amplified. The TCR CDR3 was amplified in a first-round RT-PCR using the HTBI primer set. TCRdb redid the calling of the multiplex PCR reads with MiXCR, one entry per CDR3 protein. The data hold hundreds of thousands of distinct CDR3 sequences, with 38% observed a single time. Concerning this clonotype itself: The antigen is undetermined.

Material: blood. This clonotype was obtained from a man in his late teens or twenties with Graves' hyperthyroidism. The rearrangement uses TRBV12-5 and TRBJ1-2; a weak D match, TRBD1 (5 bases). The CDR3 DNA sequence: TGTGCTAGTGGTTTAAGGGGTGGGGGCTACACCTTC. Protein sequence: CASGLRGGGYTF. The whole variable domain, remainder taken from reference TRBV12-5 and TRBJ1-2, is DARVTQTPRHKVTEMGQEVTMRCQPILGHNTVFWYRQTMMQGLELLAYFRNRAPLDDSGMPKDRFSAEMPDATLATLKIQPSEPRDSAVYFCASGLRGGGYTFGSGTRLTVV.